These 21 T cell receptor beta chains originate from one sample sequenced in a study of CD8 T cells in Susac syndrome. Reverse transcription of about 0.45 to 1 ug RNA was carried out with random hexamers. TCRdb reprocessed the immunoSEQ multiplex PCR reads with MiXCR, giving one entry per CDR3 protein. This sample has approximately 100,000 distinct CDR3 sequences, with 96% found just once. The sample consisted of CD4+ T cells from PBMCs. The receptors derive from a human donor in good health.

V usage is TRBV5-6 and J usage is TRBJ1-3; D call uncertain. Trimming removed 4 bases at V and 0 bases at J, with 5 bases between. Per germline, CDR1 SGHDT and CDR2 YYEEEE. CDR3 length: 13 residues. The CDR3 DNA follows: TGTGCCAGCAGCGGGAGCTCTGGAAACACCATATATTTT. Its protein is CASSGSSGNTIYF. The full variable domain, in which reference TRBV5-6 and TRBJ1-3 provide the parts outside the CDR3, is DAGVTQSPTHLIKTRGQQVTLRCSPKSGHDTVSWYQQALGQGPQFIFQYYEEEERQRGNFPDRFSGHQFPNYSSELNVNALLLGDSALYLCASSGSSGNTIYFGEGSWLTVV.

The chain employs TRBV29-1 and TRBJ1-1; tentatively, D is TRBD1 (5 bases). The CDR3 length is 12 residues. From germline, CDR1 is SQVTM and CDR2 ANQGSEA. Trimming removed 6 bases at V and 4 bases at J, with 12 bases between. The CDR3 nucleotides read TGCAGCGTAGGAGGGACCGCCACTGAAGCTTTCTTT. It codes for CSVGGTATEAFF.

CDR3 in amino acids: CATSGAGGPGSYNEQFF. CDR3 nucleotide sequence: TGTGCCACCAGTGGCGCGGGAGGTCCGGGATCCTACAATGAGCAGTTCTTC. The gene calls are TRBV24-1 and TRBJ2-1; 8 bases are shared with TRBD2. Germline CDR1 reads KGHDR; CDR2 reads SFDVKD. This CDR3 has 17 amino acids. Losses at the gene ends were 5 bases for V and 1 base for J; bases not matched to a gene: 9.

J is TRBJ2-7 and V is TRBV3-1, with TRBD2 matching 12 bases. V lost 4 bases and J lost 7; bases outside the gene matches: 5. In germline, CDR1 is LGHDT, CDR2 YNNKEL (reference sequence). The CDR3 contains 14 residues. CDR3 amino acids: CASSRLAGAGEQYF. The CDR3 DNA reads TGTGCCAGCAGCCGACTAGCGGGAGCAGGGGAGCAGTACTTC.

This sequence joins TRBV6-2 or TRBV6-3 and TRBJ2-1, with D possibly being TRBD1 or TRBD2 (5 bases each). The germline V and J ends were trimmed by 0 bases and 7 bases, with 22 bases remaining between them. The germline gives CDR1 MNHEY, CDR2 SVGEGT. This CDR3 contains 18 residues. The CDR3 DNA reads as TGTGCCAGCAGTTACTCGAGATTGGGGCGGGTTCCCCTTAATGAGCAGTTCTTC. Translated: CASSYSRLGRVPLNEQFF.

The rearrangement joins TRBV3-1 to TRBJ2-5, with D hard to call. Between the trimmed V and J ends, which lost 2 bases and 5 bases, there was a span of 9 bases. CDR3 size: 13 residues. In germline, CDR1 is LGHDT, CDR2 YNNKEL (reference sequence). The CDR3 is CASSQWVRETQYF. For the CDR3, the DNA is TGTGCCAGCAGCCAATGGGTCAGGGAGACCCAGTACTTC.

V is TRBV6-6 and J is TRBJ1-1, with D hard to call. Per the germline V gene, CDR1 is MNHNY and CDR2 is SVGAGI (reference sequence). Between the trimmed V and J ends, which lost 8 bases and 1 base, there was a span of 11 bases. The CDR3 sequence is 13 residues long. The CDR3 DNA reads TGTGCCAGCGGAATCGAAAGGAACACTGAAGCTTTCTTT. Translating it yields CASGIERNTEAFF.

This clonotype was detected a few times. The junction shows a germline mismatch at one end, possibly a read error. The rearrangement uses TRBV5-1 and TRBJ2-7; weak D call: TRBD1 (6 bases). The CDR3 is 14 residues long. Germline values: CDR1 SGHRS, CDR2 YFSETQ. The CDR3 spells CASSLAGTPYEQYF. The DNA of the CDR3 is TGTGCCAGCAGCTTGGCCGGGACACCCTACGAGCAGTACTTC.

V gene TRBV20-1 combines with J gene TRBJ2-5; TRBD1 matches at 9 bases. Trimming took 4 bases from V and 4 from J; bases not matched to a gene: 10. CDR1 is DFQATT, CDR2 SNEGSKA, per germline (reference sequence). This CDR3 has 15 amino acids. CDR3 nucleotides: TGCAGTGCTATATTTACCGGGACAGGGTCAGAGACCCAGTACTTC. Translated, it gives CSAIFTGTGSETQYF.

V gene TRBV4-2 combines with J gene TRBJ2-5, with TRBD2 identical over 7 bases. This CDR3 is built from 18 residues. CDR1 is LGHNA and CDR2 is YNFKEQ in the germline V gene. After removal of 3 bases from V and 1 base from J, the junction contained 14 bases not matched to a gene. Here the CDR3 DNA reads TGTGCCAGCAGCCAGGGGGGGTATTGGGGCCTCTCCCAAGAGACCCAGTACTTC. Amino acids: CASSQGGYWGLSQETQYF.

This CDR3 reads CASSPPGTRRTGELFF. The CDR3 bases are TGCGCCAGCAGCCCTCCGGGGACTAGGAGGACCGGGGAGCTGTTTTTT. This rearrangement joins TRBV4-1 to TRBJ2-2; 8 bases agree with TRBD2. Unmatched junction bases numbered 9, after V lost 4 bases and J lost 5 bases. The CDR3 loop spans 16 amino acids. Per germline, CDR1 MGHRA and CDR2 YSYEKL.

The rearrangement joins TRBV4-2 to TRBJ1-6, with 7 bases that match TRBD1. Trimming removed 2 bases from V and 5 bases from J; junction bases left unmatched: 3. This CDR3 contains 15 residues. From germline, CDR1 is LGHNA and CDR2 YNFKEQ. The CDR3 DNA reads TGTGCCAGCAGCCAAACCGGGACAGATAATTCACCCCTCCACTTT. Protein: CASSQTGTDNSPLHF.

This chain joins TRBV12-3 or TRBV12-4 and TRBJ2-2, with TRBD1 matching 10 bases. The V and J ends lost 6 bases and 3 bases, in that order; junction bases with no gene match: 4. The CDR3 length is 15 residues. CDR3 DNA: TGTGCCAGCAGACGGGACAGGGGAGACACCGGGGAGCTGTTTTTT. This codes for CASRRDRGDTGELFF.

Here the CDR3 reads CSVGQGLLGGEQYF. DNA of the CDR3: TGCAGCGTAGGACAGGGGCTCCTGGGAGGCGAGCAGTACTTC. The V and J genes are TRBV29-1 and TRBJ2-7; 9 nucleotides align to TRBD1. CDR1 is SQVTM and CDR2 is ANQGSEA in the germline V gene. The CDR3 is 14 residues long. J gave up 6 bases and V 6 bases, and 12 bases lay outside the gene matches.

The chain is built from TRBV25-1 and TRBJ2-5, with D perhaps matching TRBD2 (6 bases). The CDR3 spans 12 residues. Germline-derived CDR1 and CDR2 are MGHDK and SYGVNS. V lost 4 bases and J lost 5, with 8 bases in between. DNA of the CDR3: TGTGCCAGCAGTGGACTAGTGGAGACCCAGTACTTC. This encodes CASSGLVETQYF.

The V and J genes are TRBV6-2 or TRBV6-3 and TRBJ1-5; D gene ambiguous. Germline loops: CDR1 MNHEY, CDR2 SVGEGT. This CDR3 has 14 amino acids. V lost 5 bases and J 5 bases, leaving 13 bases between the germline ends. CDR3 residues: CASSPSGSYQPQHF. The CDR3 nucleotides read TGTGCCAGCAGTCCATCCGGGAGCTATCAGCCCCAGCATTTT.

The rearrangement uses TRBV29-1 and TRBJ1-1, with D possibly matching TRBD1 (5 bases). V was cut by 4 bases and J by 1 base, with 7 bases left in between. This CDR3 is built from 12 residues. CDR1 SQVTM and CDR2 ANQGSEA come from the germline V gene. The CDR3 coding sequence is TGCAGCGTTGCACAGGCGAACACTGAAGCTTTCTTT. Translation gives CSVAQANTEAFF.

The chain employs TRBV23-1 and TRBJ1-4; TRBD1 aligns across 9 bases. TRBV23-1 carries the ORF label, with uncertain function. J was trimmed by 7 bases and V by 0 bases; bases with no gene match: 9. This CDR3 region has 17 residues. The DNA of the CDR3 is TGCGCCAGCAGTCAATCCTTCCCGGGACAGGGTTTTGAAAAACTGTTTTTT. Amino acid sequence: CASSQSFPGQGFEKLFF.

This sequence joins TRBV4-1 and TRBJ1-5; D gene uncertain. The V gene lost 0 bases and the J gene lost 4 bases, with 16 bases spanning the gap. The CDR3 sequence is 17 residues long. The germline V gene has CDR1 MGHRA and CDR2 YSYEKL. The CDR3, as DNA: TGCGCCAGCAGCCAAGACCTCGGTTTACCCTATAATCAGCCCCAGCATTTT. Its translation is CASSQDLGLPYNQPQHF.

CDR3 protein: CASFPLEGYGYTF. In nucleotides, the CDR3 is TGTGCCAGCTTTCCGCTGGAAGGATATGGCTACACCTTC. This rearrangement joins TRBV19 to TRBJ1-2; the D is unclear. The CDR3 runs 13 residues. Germline assignment: CDR1 LNHDA and CDR2 SQIVND (reference sequence). V was cut by 9 bases and J by 5 bases, with 16 bases left in between.

Written as DNA, the CDR3 is TGCAGTGCTACTACCGGGAAATTGAACACTGAAGCTTTCTTT. This gives the protein CSATTGKLNTEAFF. The V and J genes are TRBV20-1 and TRBJ1-1; no clear D gene. CDR1 DFQATT and CDR2 SNEGSKA come from the germline V gene (reference sequence). Trimming took off 4 bases at V and 0 bases at J, with 12 bases between the two ends. CDR3 length: 14 residues.